The next 14 T cell receptor beta chains were all read from a single sample in a study of T cell repertoires in cytomegalovirus infection. TCRdb re-called the reads through MiXCR, storing one row per CDR3 protein. The sample consists of about 700,000 distinct CDR3 sequences, roughly 36% of them appearing once. Their antigens are not known. This specimen consisted of cultured PBMCs, obtained from culture after CMV antigen stimulation. The receptor set was obtained from a human donor in good health (CMV status not recorded). Some clones in this sample may be carry-over from other donors' samples.

The chain carries TRBV12-3 or TRBV12-4 and TRBJ2-7; possibly TRBD2 for D (6 bases). This CDR3 is built from 16 residues. Trimming shortened V by 5 bases and J by 0 bases, and 17 bases separated the two germline ends. The CDR3 sequence: CASSETTGTGSYEQYF. The CDR3 DNA reads TGTGCCAGCAGTGAAACTACCGGGACTGGCTCCTACGAGCAGTACTTC.

The genes are TRBV12-3 or TRBV12-4 and TRBJ1-2; TRBD1 aligns across 7 bases. J was trimmed by 5 bases and V by 1 base; bases with no gene match: 7. The CDR3 loop spans 15 amino acids. CDR3 sequence reads: CASSLGQGGTYGYTF. CDR3 nucleotides: TGTGCCAGCAGTTTAGGGCAGGGGGGGACATATGGCTACACCTTC.

In its sample, this clonotype was seen many times. In DNA, the CDR3 is TGTGCCAGCAGCTTAGCCCTGAGCACAGATACGCAGTATTTT. Protein product: CASSLALSTDTQYF. The chain is built from TRBV7-2 and TRBJ2-3; no clear D. Looked up from germline, CDR1 is SGHTA and CDR2 is FQGNSA. Trimming removed 0 bases at V and 0 bases at J, with 4 bases between. CDR3 length: 14 residues.

The chain combines TRBV7-9 with TRBJ2-3, with TRBD2 identical over 8 bases. Trimming took 3 bases from V and 1 from J; bases not matched to a gene: 3. The CDR3 spans 15 residues. Per germline, CDR1 SEHNR and CDR2 FQNEAQ (reference sequence). CDR3 residues: CASSFRGGRTDTQYF. The CDR3 DNA reads as TGTGCCAGCAGCTTTCGGGGGGGCCGCACAGATACGCAGTATTTT.

This chain links TRBV20-1 with TRBJ2-3; TRBD2 matches 8 bases. V was clipped by 5 bases and J by 4 bases; unmatched bases: 8. This CDR3 is 14 amino acids long. Looked up from germline, CDR1 is DFQATT and CDR2 is SNEGSKA (reference sequence). The CDR3 sequence is CSALPGLEADTQYF. The CDR3 nucleotides are TGCAGTGCTCTACCGGGACTAGAAGCAGATACGCAGTATTTT.

The chain is built from TRBV11-1 and TRBJ2-7; no clear D. The CDR3 sequence is 15 residues long. The germline V and J ends were trimmed by 5 bases and 2 bases, with 16 bases remaining between them. Germline CDR1 and CDR2: SGHAT and FQDESV (reference sequence). CDR3 sequence reads: CASSPTVGFPYEQYF. CDR3 DNA sequence: TGTGCCAGCAGCCCGACCGTTGGGTTTCCCTACGAGCAGTACTTC.

V usage is TRBV18 and J usage is TRBJ2-3, with a tentative D call TRBD1 (5 bases). V lost 5 bases and J lost 4, with 13 bases in between. The CDR3 contains 14 residues. The germline V gene has CDR1 KGHSH and CDR2 LQKENI. The CDR3 nucleotides are TGTGCCAGCTCATCCGACAGTGCAGCAGATACGCAGTATTTT. It encodes CASSSDSAADTQYF.

This clonotype was seen more than once but under ten times. V usage is TRBV12-3 or TRBV12-4 and J usage is TRBJ1-5, with 7 bases lining up with TRBD1. V was pared by 8 bases and J by 12 bases, with 22 bases of the junction left unmatched. CDR3 length: 16 residues. CDR3 sequence (DNA): TGTGCCAGCGCCCGCGTCCGGGGCAGGGGGGCTAGTCTCCAGCATTTT. This encodes CASARVRGRGASLQHF.

The chain recombines TRBV7-9 with TRBJ2-7; 10 bases match TRBD2. This CDR3 comprises 15 residues. V was pared by 3 bases and J by 5 bases, with 7 bases of the junction left unmatched. The germline gives CDR1 SEHNR, CDR2 FQNEAQ (reference sequence). CDR3 bases: TGTGCCAGCAGCTTTGCTAGCGGGGGAGATAACGAGCAGTACTTC. It translates to CASSFASGGDNEQYF.

J is TRBJ1-1 and V is TRBV19, with TRBD1 matching 9 bases. CDR1 and CDR2 (germline): LNHDA, SQIVND (reference sequence). The CDR3 runs to 16 residues. The V and J ends lost 9 bases and 0 bases, in that order; junction bases with no gene match: 11. The CDR3 sequence is CASSLDRGIMNTEAFF. CDR3 nucleotides: TGTGCCAGCAGTCTCGACAGGGGGATTATGAACACTGAAGCTTTCTTT.

The chain carries TRBV28 and TRBJ2-3; no clear D. CDR3 length equals 19 residues. Germline-derived CDR1 and CDR2 are MDHEN and SYDVKM. The V end was cut by 4 bases, the J end by 2 bases, with 25 bases between. CDR3 sequence reads: CASSSPSWLRSEITDTQYF. CDR3 nucleotide sequence: TGTGCCAGCAGTTCCCCTAGTTGGCTGCGTTCGGAGATCACAGATACGCAGTATTTT.

The V gene is TRBV7-6, the J gene TRBJ2-6, with D perhaps TRBD1 (6 bases). This CDR3 spans 15 amino acids. The V gene's germline CDR1 is SGHVS and CDR2 FNYEAQ. Deletions cut 7 bases from V and 2 bases from J, with 12 bases between. The CDR3 DNA is TGTGCCAGCACCCGAGACAGGCCTGGGGCCAACGTCCTGACTTTC. Its protein is CASTRDRPGANVLTF.

This clonotype was picked up many times. The V gene is TRBV7-2, the J gene TRBJ2-3; TRBD2 might be the D (5 bases). Between the trimmed V and J ends, which lost 2 bases and 3 bases, there was a span of 12 bases. Germline assignment: CDR1 SGHTA and CDR2 FQGNSA. This CDR3 comprises 15 residues. CDR3 loop: CASSLMGGPTDTQYF. The CDR3 DNA reads TGTGCCAGCAGCTTAATGGGCGGGCCAACAGATACGCAGTATTTT.

The V and J genes are TRBV2 and TRBJ1-5, with unresolved D. CDR3 size: 14 residues. The germline V gene encodes CDR1 SNHLY and CDR2 FYNNEI. The germline V and J ends were trimmed by 1 base and 3 bases, with 7 bases remaining between them. The CDR3 nucleotides read TGTGCCAGCAGTGAAGACACGGTCAATCAGCCCCAGCATTTT. Translated: CASSEDTVNQPQHF.